The 12 T cell receptor beta chains below were found in one sample sequenced in a study of beta chain features in type 1 diabetes (dated by TCRdb to the late 2010s). Library preparation was by the immunoSEQ multiplex PCR assay. The entire amount of isolated RNA was reverse transcribed using the High Capacity cDNA Reverse Transcription Kit, so the sequenced TCRB transcripts were expressed ones. TCRdb took over this immuneACCESS table, retaining in-frame rearrangements with V and J assigned. Such tables are incomplete; in checked studies, under half of the missing clones stem from an unresolved V gene, and the remainder is unexplained. Here the sample has fewer than 350,000 clones; about 20% occur a single time. The ten most abundant clones make up roughly 0.045% of the sample. Sequencing used naive CD4+ T cells from blood. This specimen's cell subset or site label, interpreted: true naive CD4+ T cells. The origin of the receptors is a young woman in good health.

The chain is built from TRBV5-1 and TRBJ2-3; D is undetermined. Trimming left V 2 bases short and J 2 bases short, with 6 bases between. Germline assignment: CDR1 SGHRS and CDR2 YFSETQ. This CDR3 region has 13 residues. Here the CDR3 reads CASSFDNTDTQYF. The CDR3 DNA reads TGCGCCAGCAGCTTTGACAACACAGATACGCAGTATTTT. The full variable domain, its missing parts supplied by reference TRBV5-1 and TRBJ2-3, is KAGVTQTPRYLIKTRGQQVTLSCSPISGHRSVSWYQQTPGQGLQFLFEYFSETQRNKGNFPGRFSGRQFSNSRSEMNVSTLELGDSALYLCASSFDNTDTQYFGPGTRLTVL.

This clone was found a few times. The chain employs TRBV6-1 and TRBJ2-7, with 8 bases lining up with TRBD2. Germline values: CDR1 MNHNS, CDR2 SASEGT. The junction had 9 bases not matched to a gene; V was cut back by 4 bases and J by 4 bases. This CDR3 is 15 amino acids long. In DNA form, the CDR3 reads TGTGCCAGCAGTGTTGCGGGACTAGGATGGTACGAGCAGTACTTC. Translation gives CASSVAGLGWYEQYF.

This chain uses TRBV30 with TRBJ2-2; D possibly corresponds to TRBD1 (6 bases). V was cut by 4 bases and J by 8 bases, with 17 bases left in between. Per the germline V gene, CDR1 is GTSNPN and CDR2 is SVGIG (reference sequence). The CDR3 loop spans 14 amino acids. The CDR3 nucleotides read TGTGCCTGGAACCTCTTACAGGGCAGGGGGGAGCTGTTTTTT. It yields the protein CAWNLLQGRGELFF. Full variable domain (rest looked up from reference TRBV30 and TRBJ2-2): SQTIHQWPATLVQPVGSPLSLECTVEGTSNPNLYWYRQAAGRGLQLLFYSVGIGQISSEVPQNLSASRPQDRQFILSSKKLLLSDSGFYLCAWNLLQGRGELFFGEGSRLTVL.

J is TRBJ2-2 and V is TRBV5-4, with TRBD2 identical over 13 bases. Germline V lookup: CDR1 SGHNT, CDR2 YYREEE (reference sequence). V lost 4 bases to trimming and J lost 0 bases; unmatched junction nucleotides: 3. This CDR3 is 17 amino acids long. DNA of the CDR3: TGTGCCAGCAGCGGGGGACTAGCGGGGACGAACACCGGGGAGCTGTTTTTT. Protein product: CASSGGLAGTNTGELFF.

The chain has TRBV5-1 and TRBJ1-2, with 7 bases fitting TRBD1. This CDR3 comprises 15 residues. J lost 5 bases, V lost 0 bases, and 7 bases had no gene match. Germline V gene sequence: CDR1 SGHRS, CDR2 YFSETQ. The CDR3 nucleotides read TGCGCCAGCAGCTTGGGGCCGGGACAGCAATATGGCTACACCTTC. Residues: CASSLGPGQQYGYTF.

Only one count was recorded for this clone. V usage is TRBV14 and J usage is TRBJ2-1; 8 nucleotides agree with TRBD2. In germline, CDR1 is SGHDN, CDR2 FVKESK. The J segment lost 5 bases and the V segment lost 5 bases, leaving 5 bases of the junction unmatched. This CDR3 comprises 14 residues. The CDR3 here is CASSALAGHNEQFF. The CDR3 DNA reads TGTGCCAGCAGCGCGCTAGCGGGTCACAATGAGCAGTTCTTC.

The chain uses TRBV6-1 and TRBJ2-7; 7 nucleotides match TRBD1. Germline CDR1 reads MNHNS; CDR2 reads SASEGT. With 5 bases clipped from V and 0 bases from J, the junction kept 7 bases outside the gene matches. There are 15 residues in the CDR3. The CDR3 sequence: CASSNTGQLSYEQYF. The CDR3 region has the DNA TGTGCCAGCAGTAACACGGGACAGCTCTCCTACGAGCAGTACTTC.

V gene TRBV27 combines with J gene TRBJ2-5; tentatively, D is TRBD2 (6 bases). V gave up 6 bases and J gave up 5 bases, with 13 bases separating them. Germline-derived CDR1 and CDR2 are MNHEY and SMNVEV (reference sequence). The CDR3 has 13 amino acids. In DNA form, the CDR3 reads TGTGCCAGCAGCTCGGGGGACCGGGAGACCCAGTACTTC. It translates to CASSSGDRETQYF.

This chain's CDR3 is CAWSVEAGQYF. In nucleotides, the CDR3 is TGTGCCTGGAGTGTAGAGGCGGGGCAGTACTTC. The chain combines TRBV30 with TRBJ2-7, with a possible D match to TRBD2 (5 bases). The CDR3 totals 11 residues. Trimming shortened V by 0 bases and J by 9 bases, and 9 bases separated the two germline ends. Germline V gene data show CDR1 as GTSNPN and CDR2 as SVGIG (reference sequence).

The chain combines TRBV29-1 with TRBJ1-1, with a possible D match to TRBD1 (6 bases). The germline CDR1 and CDR2 sequences are SQVTM and ANQGSEA. CDR3 length: 14 residues. Deletions cut 7 bases from V and 11 bases from J, with 26 bases between. CDR3 amino acids: CSADAGAQGPRAFF. The DNA of the CDR3 is TGCAGCGCCGATGCGGGGGCTCAGGGCCCACGGGCTTTCTTT.

This chain links TRBV18 with TRBJ2-7, with TRBD2 matching over 10 bases. CDR1 is KGHSH, CDR2 LQKENI, per germline. The CDR3 loop spans 14 amino acids. The trim removed 3 bases at V and 5 bases at J, leaving 4 bases unmatched. DNA of the CDR3: TGTGCCAGCTCACCCCCCAGCGGGAGGGACGAGCAGTACTTC. It encodes CASSPPSGRDEQYF.

The rearrangement links TRBV5-1 to TRBJ2-7; 7 bases line up with TRBD1. Trimming cost V 3 bases and J 3 bases; bases outside gene matches: 6. The CDR3 is 14 amino acids. The V gene's germline CDR1 is SGHRS and CDR2 YFSETQ. The CDR3 protein is CASSSTGVGYEQYF. In DNA, the CDR3 is TGCGCCAGCAGCTCCACAGGGGTAGGCTACGAGCAGTACTTC. The variable domain in full, completed from reference TRBV5-1 and TRBJ2-7, reads KAGVTQTPRYLIKTRGQQVTLSCSPISGHRSVSWYQQTPGQGLQFLFEYFSETQRNKGNFPGRFSGRQFSNSRSEMNVSTLELGDSALYLCASSSTGVGYEQYFGPGTRLTVT.